One and the same sample provided the 20 T cell receptor beta chains below, sequenced in a study of blood T cell repertoires in COVID-19. TCRdb keeps only in-frame clones here, not all; method: immunoSEQ multiplex PCR. This sample has about 210,000 clones; about nine tenths occur once, and the top ten carry 10% to 13%. Specimen: PBMCs or T cells enriched from blood (not recorded which). The receptors were gathered from a young man with acute COVID-19.

This chain links TRBV11-2 with TRBJ1-1; 7 nucleotides align to TRBD1. The CDR3 sequence is 14 residues long. The germline CDR1 and CDR2 sequences are SGHAT and FQNNGV. The V gene end was trimmed by 5 bases and the J gene end by 0 bases; junction bases not matched to a gene: 3. The CDR3 region has the DNA TGTGCCAGCAGCCCGACAGGGATGAACACTGAAGCTTTCTTT. Its protein is CASSPTGMNTEAFF.

The chain recombines TRBV27 with TRBJ2-7; possible D gene TRBD2, 7 bases. Germline CDR1 reads MNHEY; CDR2 reads SMNVEV (reference sequence). Trimming took 3 bases from V and 6 from J, leaving 18 bases between them. CDR3 length: 15 amino acids. The CDR3 is CASSFGEGVRGEQYF. The DNA of the CDR3 is TGTGCCAGCAGTTTTGGGGAGGGGGTGAGGGGCGAGCAGTACTTC.

The chain employs TRBV7-2 and TRBJ2-1; 11 bases are a match to TRBD2. V trimming: 3 bases; J trimming: 7 bases; junction bases outside the gene matches: 8. The CDR3 loop spans 16 amino acids. Germline values: CDR1 SGHTA, CDR2 FQGNSA. For the CDR3, the DNA is TGTGCCAGCAGCTTTCCACTAGCGGGAGTAGGTAATGAGCAGTTCTTC. This sequence encodes CASSFPLAGVGNEQFF.

This chain joins TRBV4-2 and TRBJ2-2; D unclear. CDR1 is LGHNA, CDR2 YNFKEQ, per germline. The CDR3 extends over 18 amino acids. V lost 0 bases, J lost 2 bases, and 16 bases lay in between. The CDR3 loop reads CASSQDDLVALNTGELFF. CDR3 nucleotides: TGTGCCAGCAGCCAAGATGACCTAGTCGCGTTAAACACCGGGGAGCTGTTTTTT.

This sequence joins TRBV28 and TRBJ2-7; 7 positions agree with TRBD1. Germline CDR1 and CDR2: MDHEN and SYDVKM. CDR3 length: 15 amino acids. J lost 1 base, V lost 3 bases, and 6 bases had no gene match. The CDR3 sequence: CASSFYTGASYEQYF. CDR3 nucleotides: TGTGCCAGCAGTTTTTATACAGGGGCGTCCTACGAGCAGTACTTC.

V usage is TRBV11-2 and J usage is TRBJ2-1; 7 bases match TRBD2. V was clipped by 1 base and J by 10 bases; unmatched bases: 1. The CDR3 covers 12 residues. The germline V gene encodes CDR1 SGHAT and CDR2 FQNNGV. The CDR3 DNA reads TGTGCCAGCAGCTTAGGGACTAGAGAGCAGTTCTTC. Translated: CASSLGTREQFF.

This sequence joins TRBV28 and TRBJ2-2; 7 bases match TRBD1. Germline V gives CDR1 MDHEN, CDR2 SYDVKM. The CDR3 is 17 amino acids. Germline trimming cut 7 bases from V and 6 bases from J; bases unmatched to any gene: 17. The CDR3 bases are TGTGCCAGCACTAGGCGGTCCTCGACAGGGTGGTCCGGGGAGCTGTTTTTT. Translation: CASTRRSSTGWSGELFF.

The genes are TRBV5-5 and TRBJ1-4; possible D gene TRBD1, 5 bases. This CDR3 has 17 amino acids. Germline values: CDR1 SGHKS, CDR2 YYEKEE (reference sequence). V was shortened by 4 bases and J by 1 base, with 17 bases between the two germline ends. The CDR3 DNA is TGTGCCAGCAGCGTGGGACTTCCCGGCGGAACTAATGAAAAACTGTTTTTT. This sequence encodes CASSVGLPGGTNEKLFF.

The chain uses TRBV5-8 and TRBJ1-3; D gene uncertain. This CDR3 contains 16 residues. Germline V CDR1 and CDR2: SGHTS, YDEGEE. V lost 4 bases and J lost 0, with 14 bases in between. The CDR3 is CASSGSRTSSGNTIYF. The CDR3 nucleotides read TGTGCCAGCAGCGGGAGCCGGACCAGCTCTGGAAACACCATATATTTT.

The chain joins TRBV30 to TRBJ1-2, with D uncertain. This CDR3 comprises 14 residues. Trimming removed 2 bases at V and 8 bases at J, with 18 bases between. Germline lookup yields CDR1 GTSNPN and CDR2 SVGIG (reference sequence). The CDR3 nucleotides are TGTGCCTGGAGTAGAATGGAGGGCCAGCGCGGCTACACCTTC. The encoded protein is CAWSRMEGQRGYTF.

CDR3 loop: CASSFAGEQYF. For the CDR3, the DNA is TGTGCCAGCAGTTTCGCGGGCGAGCAGTACTTC. J is TRBJ2-7 and V is TRBV27; D might be TRBD2 (5 bases). The V gene lost 3 bases and the J gene lost 6 bases, with 6 bases spanning the gap. Germline CDR1 reads MNHEY; CDR2 reads SMNVEV (reference sequence). The CDR3 consists of 11 residues.

This chain links TRBV12-5 with TRBJ1-2, with D hard to call. Germline values: CDR1 LGHNT, CDR2 FRNRAP. Trimming cost V 0 bases and J 13 bases, with 15 bases left between them. CDR3 size: 13 residues. In nucleotides, the CDR3 is TGTGCTAGTGGTTTGGTACTCTCCACCGAGGCCACCTTC. It is translated as CASGLVLSTEATF.

The chain combines TRBV29-1 with TRBJ2-2, with D perhaps matching TRBD1 (5 bases). Germline loops: CDR1 SQVTM, CDR2 ANQGSEA. The CDR3 spans 13 residues. V lost 6 bases, J lost 1 base, and 9 bases lay in between. The CDR3 sequence: CSVRQGNTGELFF. The CDR3 bases are TGCAGCGTCCGCCAGGGGAACACCGGGGAGCTGTTTTTT.

The V and J genes are TRBV28 and TRBJ1-4, with no clear D. CDR3 size: 14 residues. The germline V gene has CDR1 MDHEN and CDR2 SYDVKM. Trimming removed 1 base from V and 8 bases from J, with 11 bases in between. The CDR3 region is CASSLLREREKLFF. CDR3 nucleotides: TGTGCCAGCAGTTTATTGAGGGAACGGGAAAAACTGTTTTTT.

The chain links TRBV27 to TRBJ1-5, with 8 nucleotides matching TRBD1. This CDR3 contains 15 residues. The J segment lost 7 bases and the V segment lost 0 bases, leaving 5 bases of the junction unmatched. CDR1 is MNHEY, CDR2 SMNVEV, per germline (reference sequence). The CDR3 loop reads CASSLSDRAGQPQHF. The CDR3 nucleotides are TGTGCCAGCAGTTTATCGGACAGGGCAGGGCAGCCCCAGCATTTT.

The rearrangement links TRBV3-1 (or the pseudogene TRBV3-2) to TRBJ2-5; 8 bases are shared with TRBD2. J lost 4 bases, V lost 2 bases, and 6 bases had no gene match. The CDR3 loop spans 15 amino acids. Germline-derived CDR1 and CDR2 are LGHDT and YNNKEL (reference sequence). CDR3 DNA: TGTGCCAGCAGCCAATTCGGCGGGAGGCGAGAGACCCAGTACTTC. This encodes CASSQFGGRRETQYF.

The J gene is TRBJ1-1, the V gene TRBV3-1 (or the pseudogene TRBV3-2), with D unresolved. CDR3 size: 11 residues. V lost 1 base to trimming and J lost 11 bases, with 8 bases between them. The germline V gene encodes CDR1 LGHDT and CDR2 YNNKEL (reference sequence). The DNA of the CDR3 is TGTGCCAGCAGCCAAGGGGCTTGGGCTTTCTTT. This codes for CASSQGAWAFF.

V is TRBV28 and J is TRBJ1-5; TRBD1 aligns across 10 bases. V shed 7 bases, J shed 4 bases, and the junction held 7 bases outside the gene matches. CDR3 length: 15 residues. Germline CDR1 reads MDHEN; CDR2 reads SYDVKM. CDR3: CASTPGTGANQPQHF. For the CDR3, the DNA is TGTGCCAGCACGCCCGGGACAGGGGCAAATCAGCCCCAGCATTTT.

The V call is TRBV27, the J call TRBJ2-1; 8 bases map to TRBD2. This CDR3 region has 16 residues. CDR1 and CDR2 from the germline V gene are MNHEY and SMNVEV (reference sequence). Trimming removed 6 bases from V and 0 bases from J; junction bases left unmatched: 7. This CDR3 reads CASRGTGTSSYNEQFF. CDR3 nucleotide sequence: TGTGCCAGCAGGGGAACCGGGACTAGCTCCTACAATGAGCAGTTCTTC.

The chain employs TRBV19 and TRBJ2-7, with TRBD2 matching 7 bases. Germline lookup yields CDR1 LNHDA and CDR2 SQIVND (reference sequence). V lost 3 bases to trimming and J lost 3 bases; unmatched junction nucleotides: 14. The CDR3 contains 17 residues. The CDR3 reads CASSMSSSAGADYEQYF. The CDR3 nucleotides are TGTGCCAGTAGTATGTCATCTTCGGCGGGAGCGGACTACGAGCAGTACTTC.